This entry describes one T cell receptor (beta chain). Its antigen is unidentified. The data belong to a study of radiotherapy plus CTLA-4 blockade in lung cancer. Study details: For around 18% of patients, objective responses occurred, and just over 30% had disease control.

The CDR3 has 15 amino acids. Per the germline V gene, CDR1 is SGDLS and CDR2 is YYNGEE. Trimming removed 2 bases at V and 2 bases at J, with 12 bases between. Study outcomes and limitations: Expansion in blood of tumor-derived TCR clones was seen after radiotherapy plus ipilimumab. With interferon-beta, early dynamics of blood T cell clones were reported to best predict response.

Sequencing used immunoSEQ multiplex PCR; TCRdb keeps in-frame clones, though not all of them. This sample has roughly 80,000 clones, with around 79% found just once. Lung cancer patients with chemo-refractory metastatic non-small-cell disease were given focal radiation plus CTLA-4 blockade with ipilimumab. The chain has TRBV9 and TRBJ2-3; D is undetermined. This sequence originates from a human donor with non-small cell lung cancer who had a partial response to radiotherapy plus ipilimumab. Some clones in this sample may be carry-over from other donors' samples. Here the sequenced sample was peripheral blood, taken from a patient treated with radiotherapy plus ipilimumab. DNA for the CDR3: TGTGCCAGCAGCGTGACGGGTCATTCCACAGATACGCAGTATTTT. Encoded protein: CASSVTGHSTDTQYF.